These 19 T cell receptor beta chains came from one sample sequenced in a study of cytomegalovirus exposure and HLA in healthy donors. Clones were read by immunoSEQ multiplex PCR, and TCRdb kept only the in-frame ones, dropping some. Here the sample spans fewer than 400,000 clones, roughly 87% being singletons. Sequencing was done on a sample of PBMCs. These receptors originate from a man in his thirties or forties in good health and CMV-seronegative.

The genes are TRBV6-6 and TRBJ1-1, with TRBD1 matching 9 bases. The CDR3 length is 15 residues. The J segment lost 5 bases and the V segment lost 8 bases, leaving 12 bases of the junction unmatched. Germline CDR1 MNHNY, CDR2 SVGAGI (reference sequence). The CDR3 loop reads CASGRQGVTRTEAFF. Written as DNA, the CDR3 is TGTGCCAGCGGTCGACAGGGGGTGACTAGAACTGAAGCTTTCTTT.

Details on this clone: Other DNA sequences of this sample code for an identical CDR3. The chain links TRBV7-2 to TRBJ2-1; D unresolved. The CDR3 length is 11 residues. Germline-derived CDR1 and CDR2 are SGHTA and FQGNSA. Trimming pared 5 bases from V and 4 bases from J, leaving 3 bases between. CDR3 in DNA: TGTGCCAGCAGCCCTTACAATGAGCAGTTCTTC. This codes for CASSPYNEQFF.

V and J are TRBV2 and TRBJ2-5; 10 nucleotides match TRBD1. Germline V gives CDR1 SNHLY, CDR2 FYNNEI. With 0 bases clipped from V and 0 bases from J, the junction kept 1 base outside the gene matches. The CDR3 runs to 16 residues. In DNA form, the CDR3 reads TGTGCCAGCAGTGAAGCGGGACAGGGGTACCAAGAGACCCAGTACTTC. Amino acid sequence: CASSEAGQGYQETQYF.

The chain recombines TRBV11-2 with TRBJ2-1, with TRBD2 identical over 9 bases. The CDR3 sequence is 14 residues long. Germline trimming cut 3 bases from V and 12 bases from J; bases unmatched to any gene: 9. The germline V gene has CDR1 SGHAT and CDR2 FQNNGV. CDR3 loop: CASSLLAGEVPQFF. The CDR3 DNA reads as TGTGCCAGCAGCTTGTTAGCGGGGGAAGTCCCGCAGTTCTTC.

This clone was counted between two and nine times. This rearrangement joins TRBV4-1 to TRBJ2-1; D might be TRBD1 (6 bases). Deletions cut 0 bases from V and 0 bases from J, with 12 bases between. The CDR3 totals 17 residues. Germline V gives CDR1 MGHRA, CDR2 YSYEKL. The CDR3: CASSQDRQASSYNEQFF. Here the CDR3 DNA reads TGCGCCAGCAGCCAAGATCGACAGGCGAGCTCCTACAATGAGCAGTTCTTC.

The chain couples TRBV9 to TRBJ2-1; 7 bases are shared with TRBD2. Unmatched junction bases numbered 12, after V lost 4 bases and J lost 5 bases. Germline V gene lookup returns CDR1 SGDLS and CDR2 YYNGEE. The CDR3 runs to 16 residues. The CDR3, as DNA: TGTGCCAGCAGCTTACTAGCGAGCTCCAGTGACAATGAGCAGTTCTTC. As protein: CASSLLASSSDNEQFF.

The genes are TRBV6-1 and TRBJ2-3, with D possibly being TRBD2 (6 bases). The CDR3 runs 16 residues. Germline CDR1 reads MNHNS; CDR2 reads SASEGT. The V gene lost 3 bases and the J gene lost 7 bases, with 20 bases spanning the gap. CDR3 protein: CASSEGGIADTNTQYF. The CDR3 region has the DNA TGTGCCAGCAGTGAGGGTGGAATAGCGGATACTAATACGCAGTATTTT.

The chain is built from TRBV14 and TRBJ1-3; D perhaps matches TRBD1 (6 bases). There are 17 residues in the CDR3. V was clipped by 4 bases and J by 0 bases, with 16 bases between them. Germline-derived CDR1 and CDR2 are SGHDN and FVKESK. The CDR3: CASSPHWGRSSGNTIYF. The CDR3 DNA sequence: TGTGCCAGCAGCCCTCATTGGGGGCGAAGCTCTGGAAACACCATATATTTT.

The V call is TRBV10-3, the J call TRBJ1-6, with a tentative D call TRBD1 (6 bases). Trimming left V 5 bases short and J 5 bases short, with 13 bases between. This CDR3 spans 15 amino acids. Germline CDR1 and CDR2: ENHRY and SYGVKD. CDR3 protein: CAISSRTVNNSPLHF. CDR3 nucleotide sequence: TGTGCCATCAGTTCGCGGACAGTAAATAATTCACCCCTCCACTTT.

J is TRBJ2-1 and V is TRBV4-3, with D tentatively TRBD2 (6 bases). Between the trimmed V and J ends, which lost 0 bases and 10 bases, there was a span of 13 bases. The CDR3 has 14 amino acids. Per germline, CDR1 LGHNA and CDR2 YSLEER. CDR3 region: CASSQDPVSGEQFF. DNA of the CDR3: TGCGCCAGCAGCCAAGATCCTGTTAGCGGAGAGCAGTTCTTC.

This chain links TRBV11-2 with TRBJ2-1; possible D gene TRBD1, 6 bases. Germline loops: CDR1 SGHAT, CDR2 FQNNGV. V lost 2 bases and J 2 bases, leaving 16 bases between the germline ends. The CDR3 runs 17 residues. CDR3 nucleotide sequence: TGTGCCAGCAGCTTAACCGGAGTGACAGGCACCTACAATGAGCAGTTCTTC. Its translation is CASSLTGVTGTYNEQFF. Full variable domain (remainder filled in from reference TRBV11-2 and TRBJ2-1): EAGVAQSPRYKIIEKRQSVAFWCNPISGHATLYWYQQILGQGPKLLIQFQNNGVVDDSQLPKDRFSAERLKGVDSTLKIQPAKLEDSAVYLCASSLTGVTGTYNEQFFGPGTRLTVL.

The gene calls are TRBV5-1 and TRBJ2-7; 7 positions match TRBD1. There are 16 residues in the CDR3. Per germline, CDR1 SGHRS and CDR2 YFSETQ. After removal of 3 bases from V and 1 base from J, the junction contained 10 bases not matched to a gene. The CDR3 sequence: CASSWGSGTASYEQYF. For the CDR3, the DNA is TGCGCCAGCAGCTGGGGCTCCGGGACAGCATCCTACGAGCAGTACTTC. The full variable domain, rest sourced from reference TRBV5-1 and TRBJ2-7, is KAGVTQTPRYLIKTRGQQVTLSCSPISGHRSVSWYQQTPGQGLQFLFEYFSETQRNKGNFPGRFSGRQFSNSRSEMNVSTLELGDSALYLCASSWGSGTASYEQYFGPGTRLTVT.

This chain connects TRBV30 to TRBJ1-5, with D maybe TRBD1 (5 bases). This CDR3 region has 12 residues. Trimming cost V 7 bases and J 0 bases, with 7 bases left between them. The germline V gene encodes CDR1 GTSNPN and CDR2 SVGIG (reference sequence). The CDR3 region has the DNA TGTGCCTTTCAGGGTAGCAATCAGCCCCAGCATTTT. Translation: CAFQGSNQPQHF.

V gene TRBV7-8 combines with J gene TRBJ1-2, with 9 nucleotides matching TRBD1. The CDR3 has 16 amino acids. CDR1 SGHVS and CDR2 FQNEAQ come from the germline V gene. The V gene end was trimmed by 1 base and the J gene end by 5 bases; junction bases not matched to a gene: 8. This chain's CDR3 is CASSLDSQGAIYGYTF. CDR3 DNA sequence: TGTGCCAGCAGCTTAGACTCACAGGGGGCGATATATGGCTACACCTTC.

The chain has TRBV6-5 and TRBJ2-7, with a possible D match to TRBD1 (7 bases). The germline CDR1 and CDR2 sequences are MNHEY and SVGAGI. The V gene lost 2 bases and the J gene lost 3 bases, with 14 bases spanning the gap. This CDR3 spans 15 amino acids. CDR3 sequence (DNA): TGTGCCAGCAGTTACGTGGGGACAGCGGGCTACGAGCAGTACTTC. Its translation: CASSYVGTAGYEQYF.

This clone showed up just once. The chain recombines TRBV29-1 with TRBJ2-1, with D possibly TRBD2 on 5 matching bases. There are 11 residues in the CDR3. Deletions cut 6 bases from V and 9 bases from J, with 12 bases between. Germline values: CDR1 SQVTM, CDR2 ANQGSEA. Written as DNA, the CDR3 is TGCAGCGTAGGCCAAGAGGGTGAGCAGTTCTTC. Translating it yields CSVGQEGEQFF.

The rearrangement joins TRBV2 to TRBJ1-6, with a possible D match to TRBD1 (6 bases). CDR3 length equals 15 residues. CDR1 is SNHLY, CDR2 FYNNEI, per germline. V shed 5 bases and J shed 7 bases, with 15 bases lying between them. The DNA of the CDR3 is TGTGCCAGCAGTCGACAGACAGGCGGGAATTCACCCCTCCACTTT. Translating gives CASSRQTGGNSPLHF.

The CDR3 DNA sequence: TGTGCCAGCAGCCCCCAGGCCGGACTCTTAAACTATGGCTACACCTTC. Encoded protein: CASSPQAGLLNYGYTF. The chain employs TRBV14 and TRBJ1-2; no clear D. Germline V gene lookup returns CDR1 SGHDN and CDR2 FVKESK. The CDR3 has 16 residues. Trimming removed 4 bases from V and 2 bases from J, with 17 bases in between.

This rearrangement joins TRBV7-9 to TRBJ1-2; D uncertain. Per the germline V gene, CDR1 is SEHNR and CDR2 is FQNEAQ (reference sequence). The length of the CDR3 is 12 residues. Trimming pared 2 bases from V and 8 bases from J, leaving 9 bases between. CDR3 protein: CASSLQFVGYTF. In DNA form, the CDR3 reads TGTGCCAGCAGCTTACAGTTCGTGGGCTACACCTTC.